This TCR beta chain was sequenced in a study of blood T cells in healthy people across ages. Study-wide background: About one barcoded beta molecule per two T cells was the capture yield of template switching. Findings and caveats of the study: Unsorted PBMCs blocked a conclusive comparison of naive and antigen-experienced cells. TCR beta diversity was tightly associated with the proportion of naive T cells.

The CDR3 has 12 amino acids. V dropped 3 bases and J dropped 9 bases, with 12 bases sitting between them. Germline V lookup: CDR1 SQVTM, CDR2 ANQGSEA. As for this clonotype: Antigen: not known.

A second PCR of roughly 6 to 12 cycles used a sample-barcoded 5' primer and a J-beta primer mix. A template-switch adaptor containing 12 random nucleotides labeled each cDNA molecule. TCRdb re-called the 5' RACE reads through MiXCR, storing one row per CDR3 protein. The sample consists of 600,000 or so distinct CDR3 sequences, around 48% of them appearing once. The sequencing input was blood. This chain connects TRBV29-1 to TRBJ2-4; TRBD2 is a possible D gene (5 bases). The sequence was collected from a man older than 75 in good health. The CDR3 coding sequence is TGCAGCGTTGACCCGGGATTGGGCATTCAGTACTTC. Amino acids: CSVDPGLGIQYF.